The 32 T cell receptor beta chains presented below share a single source sample, sequenced in a study of cytomegalovirus exposure and HLA in healthy donors. Amplification used 60 Vbeta primers and 13 Jbeta primers. The assay was immunoSEQ multiplex PCR, and TCRdb's table has in-frame clones only and misses some. The repertoire holds around 170,000 clones, roughly three quarters seen once, with 2% to 3% in the top ten. The specimen was PBMCs. Every receptor here comes from a woman in her 30s in good health and CMV-seropositive.

The V and J genes are TRBV4-1 and TRBJ2-1, with TRBD1 matching over 9 bases. The ends lost 4 bases at V and 6 bases at J; junction bases unmatched: 7. CDR1 and CDR2 from the germline V gene are MGHRA and YSYEKL. The CDR3 is made up of 15 amino acids. CDR3 nucleotide sequence: TGCGCCAGCAGCCCTTTGCCGGGACAGGGCAATGAGCAGTTCTTC. Translation gives CASSPLPGQGNEQFF.

The table lists this clone with a count of one. The chain's CDR3 is CSAFGGEGAFF. The CDR3 coding sequence is TGCAGTGCTTTTGGGGGGGAGGGGGCTTTCTTT. The chain couples TRBV20-1 to TRBJ1-1, with D possibly matching TRBD1 (5 bases). The CDR3 spans 11 residues. V gave up 5 bases and J gave up 11 bases, with 15 bases separating them. CDR1 DFQATT and CDR2 SNEGSKA come from the germline V gene (reference sequence).

The chain combines TRBV2 with TRBJ1-6; no firm D call. Trimming cost V 8 bases and J 7 bases, with 12 bases left between them. There are 13 residues in the CDR3. From germline, CDR1 is SNHLY and CDR2 FYNNEI. The CDR3 spells CASSVPTNSPLHF. CDR3 in DNA: TGTGCCAGCTCAGTCCCCACCAATTCACCCCTCCACTTT.

This chain connects TRBV11-3 to TRBJ2-7; the D is unclear. Germline CDR1 is SGHNT and CDR2 is YENEEA. The V and J ends lost 1 base and 2 bases respectively, with 6 bases between them. The length of the CDR3 is 13 residues. Here the CDR3 DNA reads TGTGCCAGCAGCTTAGGACTCGCCTACGAGCAGTACTTC. Translating it yields CASSLGLAYEQYF.

The chain employs TRBV7-9 and TRBJ1-3, with 7 bases that match TRBD1. Germline V lookup: CDR1 SEHNR, CDR2 FQNEAQ (reference sequence). The J segment lost 10 bases and the V segment lost 3 bases, leaving 3 bases of the junction unmatched. The CDR3 runs to 12 residues. This CDR3 is CASSFDRETIYF. CDR3 DNA sequence: TGTGCCAGCAGCTTTGACAGGGAAACCATATATTTT.

This sequence joins TRBV28 and TRBJ2-6, with D maybe TRBD1 (5 bases). This CDR3 is 18 amino acids long. Trimming stripped 1 base from V and 0 bases from J, with 13 bases between. Germline CDR1 is MDHEN and CDR2 is SYDVKM. Written as DNA, the CDR3 is TGTGCCAGCAGTTTATCTAGAAGGGGATCCTCTGGGGCCAACGTCCTGACTTTC. It specifies CASSLSRRGSSGANVLTF. The whole variable domain, remainder taken from reference TRBV28 and TRBJ2-6, is DVKVTQSSRYLVKRTGEKVFLECVQDMDHENMFWYRQDPGLGLRLIYFSYDVKMKEKGDIPEGYSVSREKKERFSLILESASTNQTSMYLCASSLSRRGSSGANVLTFGAGSRLTVL.

The chain couples TRBV4-3 to TRBJ2-7; tentatively, D is TRBD2 (5 bases). CDR1 and CDR2 (germline): LGHNA, YSLEER. V was pared by 4 bases and J by 1 base, with 8 bases between. The CDR3 loop spans 13 amino acids. CDR3 coding DNA: TGCGCCAGCAGCCCCGGGAAGTCCTACGAGCAGTACTTC. This gives the protein CASSPGKSYEQYF.

This clone was observed a handful of times. The rearrangement links TRBV7-9 to TRBJ2-1; TRBD1 matches at 9 bases. The germline V gene has CDR1 SEHNR and CDR2 FQNEAQ (reference sequence). This CDR3 has 16 residues. With V trimmed by 6 bases and J by 6 bases, 12 bases remained unmatched. CDR3 sequence reads: CASRTSAGTGINEQFF. The CDR3 nucleotides read TGTGCCAGCAGGACCAGCGCCGGGACAGGGATCAATGAGCAGTTCTTC.

This chain joins TRBV5-1 and TRBJ2-7; perhaps TRBD1 as D (6 bases). The CDR3 sequence is 14 residues long. Germline V gene sequence: CDR1 SGHRS, CDR2 YFSETQ. V lost 4 bases and J 4 bases, leaving 15 bases between the germline ends. Written as DNA, the CDR3 is TGCGCCAGCAGCCCGCAGGGGCAAGAGTACGAGCAGTACTTC. Amino acids: CASSPQGQEYEQYF.

The chain recombines TRBV5-1 with TRBJ1-2; TRBD1 matches 9 bases. The CDR3 contains 16 residues. CDR1 is SGHRS, CDR2 YFSETQ, per germline. V was clipped by 4 bases and J by 0 bases; unmatched bases: 7. This CDR3 reads CASSPGTGSANYGYTF. CDR3 DNA sequence: TGCGCCAGCAGCCCAGGGACAGGGTCAGCTAACTATGGCTACACCTTC.

The chain employs TRBV2 and TRBJ2-1, with 8 bases that match TRBD1. The CDR3 sequence is 14 residues long. Germline loops: CDR1 SNHLY, CDR2 FYNNEI. Trimming cost V 3 bases and J 5 bases; bases outside gene matches: 3. CDR3 in amino acids: CASSDGQGNNEQFF. The CDR3 bases are TGTGCCAGCAGTGATGGACAGGGAAACAATGAGCAGTTCTTC.

The CDR3, as DNA: TGTGCCAGCTCACCTCCAGGGGTCTATGGCTACACCTTC. It is translated as CASSPPGVYGYTF. This chain links TRBV18 with TRBJ1-2, with a possible D match to TRBD1 (6 bases). The ends were cut back, 3 bases at V and 4 bases at J, with 9 bases in the middle. CDR3 length equals 13 residues. Germline V CDR1 and CDR2: KGHSH, LQKENI. Variable domain in full (rest from reference TRBV18 and TRBJ1-2): NAGVMQNPRHLVRRRGQEARLRCSPMKGHSHVYWYRQLPEEGLKFMVYLQKENIIDESGMPKERFSAEFPKEGPSILRIQQVVRGDSAAYFCASSPPGVYGYTFGSGTRLTVV.

This chain links TRBV7-2 with TRBJ1-2, with D unclear. Germline-derived CDR1 and CDR2 are SGHTA and FQGNSA. The CDR3 extends over 14 amino acids. Trimming shortened V by 1 base and J by 1 base, and 7 bases separated the two germline ends. The CDR3 sequence: CASSLGNSNYGYTF. The CDR3 nucleotides read TGTGCCAGCAGCTTAGGCAACAGTAACTATGGCTACACCTTC.

This rearrangement joins TRBV6-4 to TRBJ2-1, with a possible D match to TRBD2 (6 bases). This CDR3 is built from 14 residues. Germline V lookup: CDR1 MRHNA, CDR2 SNTAGT. V shed 4 bases and J shed 7 bases, with 14 bases lying between them. In DNA, the CDR3 is TGTGCCAGCAGTGCCCTAGCGTGGAAGAATGAGCAGTTCTTC. As protein: CASSALAWKNEQFF.

This clone was picked up a small number of times. The rearrangement uses TRBV15 and TRBJ2-5; a weak D match, TRBD2 (6 bases). The V gene lost 5 bases and the J gene lost 5 bases, with 18 bases spanning the gap. The CDR3 extends over 15 amino acids. Germline V gives CDR1 LNHNV, CDR2 YYDKDF (reference sequence). The CDR3 region is CATSSSGTAGETQYF. The DNA of the CDR3 is TGTGCCACCAGCTCCTCCGGGACGGCGGGGGAGACCCAGTACTTC.

Only one count was recorded for this clone. This chain connects TRBV5-4 to TRBJ2-7; 10 nucleotides match TRBD1. The V gene's germline CDR1 is SGHNT and CDR2 YYREEE (reference sequence). Losses at the gene ends were 4 bases for V and 0 bases for J; bases not matched to a gene: 13. The CDR3 runs 18 residues. The CDR3, as DNA: TGTGCCAGCAGCAAGCGGGACAGGGGCCCCGTTAGCTCCTACGAGCAGTACTTC. Translated, it gives CASSKRDRGPVSSYEQYF.

This rearrangement joins TRBV7-2 to TRBJ1-2; the match to TRBD1 covers 9 bases. V lost 1 base, J lost 4 bases, and 7 bases stayed unmatched. This CDR3 has 16 residues. In germline, CDR1 is SGHTA, CDR2 FQGNSA. CDR3 coding DNA: TGTGCCAGCAGCTTAGGGGGACAGGGTAAAGTCTATGGCTACACCTTC. Encoded protein: CASSLGGQGKVYGYTF.

This sequence joins TRBV7-8 and TRBJ2-1, with D perhaps TRBD2 (6 bases). The CDR3 length is 16 residues. Trimming stripped 3 bases from V and 5 bases from J, with 17 bases between. Looked up from germline, CDR1 is SGHVS and CDR2 is FQNEAQ. The CDR3 protein is CASSFELPGLNNEQFF. The CDR3 DNA is TGTGCCAGCAGCTTTGAATTACCGGGACTTAACAATGAGCAGTTCTTC.

The chain joins TRBV5-1 to TRBJ1-5, with D possibly being TRBD1 (6 bases). Trimming pared 3 bases from V and 7 bases from J, leaving 20 bases between. CDR1 and CDR2 (germline): SGHRS, YFSETQ. This CDR3 is built from 16 residues. The CDR3 nucleotides read TGCGCCAGCAGCTCCGACGTCAGTGTAAGGGGGCAGCCCCAGCATTTT. Residues: CASSSDVSVRGQPQHF.

The chain has TRBV4-2 and TRBJ2-7; 9 positions match TRBD2. The germline gives CDR1 LGHNA, CDR2 YNFKEQ. This CDR3 spans 17 amino acids. The trim removed 1 base at V and 3 bases at J, leaving 10 bases unmatched. CDR3 sequence: CASSQGIRTSDNYEQYF. DNA of the CDR3: TGTGCCAGCAGCCAAGGGATCCGGACTAGCGACAACTACGAGCAGTACTTC.

The chain employs TRBV5-1 and TRBJ2-5; 13 nucleotides align to TRBD2. Germline loops: CDR1 SGHRS, CDR2 YFSETQ. The CDR3 is 17 residues long. The J segment lost 7 bases and the V segment lost 5 bases, leaving 14 bases of the junction unmatched. The CDR3 region is CASRRNPGTSGVGTQYF. Written as DNA, the CDR3 is TGCGCCAGCAGACGCAACCCCGGGACTAGCGGGGTGGGGACCCAGTACTTC.

The CDR3 DNA reads as TGTGCCAGCAACGGGGGTTGGGGGACCAAAAACATTCAGTACTTC. Translated: CASNGGWGTKNIQYF. The V gene is TRBV7-2, the J gene TRBJ2-4, with D tentatively TRBD2 (6 bases). V lost 7 bases, J lost 2 bases, and 15 bases lay in between. Looked up from germline, CDR1 is SGHTA and CDR2 is FQGNSA. This CDR3 contains 15 residues.

The chain uses TRBV11-2 and TRBJ2-5; weak D call: TRBD2 (6 bases). The J call may be wrong; the DNA end is better matched by TRBJ2-7. Germline values: CDR1 SGHAT, CDR2 FQNNGV. The CDR3 sequence is 15 residues long. In nucleotides, the CDR3 is TGTGCCAGCAGCTTATCATTCGGGGGTTCCTACGAGCAGTACTTC. It codes for CASSLSFGGSYEQYF.

The chain couples TRBV4-1 to TRBJ2-7; 8 positions match TRBD1. The CDR3 extends over 17 amino acids. Germline lookup yields CDR1 MGHRA and CDR2 YSYEKL. After removal of 0 bases from V and 5 bases from J, the junction contained 12 bases not matched to a gene. The DNA of the CDR3 is TGCGCCAGCAGCCAAGATTGGGCCCCCGGACAGGGCGACGAGCAGTACTTC. Translated: CASSQDWAPGQGDEQYF.

In DNA, the CDR3 is TGTGCCAGCAGCTCCGGAGTAGGGGGCGACTACTACGAGCAGTACTTC. Translating it yields CASSSGVGGDYYEQYF. The V gene is TRBV7-9, the J gene TRBJ2-7; 7 bases fit TRBD1. The CDR3 extends over 16 amino acids. Per the germline V gene, CDR1 is SEHNR and CDR2 is FQNEAQ (reference sequence). V dropped 4 bases and J dropped 3; count of bases not matched to a gene: 12.

Comment on this clone: The limits of the CDR3 on the DNA are not certain, so only TCRdb's listed CDR3 is given. The CDR3 spells CASSKIVGRGSDESNQPQHF. The chain has TRBV21-1 and TRBJ1-5; the table's D gene call, TRBD1, was not cross checked with the DNA. TRBV21-1 corresponds to a pseudogene. The CDR3 length is 20 residues, termini included.

V usage is TRBV27 and J usage is TRBJ1-2; D ambiguous. The CDR3 is made up of 15 amino acids. V gave up 0 bases and J gave up 4 bases, with 12 bases separating them. Germline lookup yields CDR1 MNHEY and CDR2 SMNVEV (reference sequence). CDR3 nucleotide sequence: TGTGCCAGCAGTTTATCGCGGGAGTCTATCTATGGCTACACCTTC. It codes for CASSLSRESIYGYTF.

This chain links TRBV5-1 with TRBJ2-7; 15 bases agree with TRBD2. The CDR3 has 17 amino acids. The V and J ends lost 4 bases and 3 bases, in that order; junction bases with no gene match: 8. Germline V gene sequence: CDR1 SGHRS, CDR2 YFSETQ. The CDR3 DNA sequence: TGCGCCAGCAGCGTGGGACTAGCGGGGGGTCCGAGCTACGAGCAGTACTTC. Its protein product is CASSVGLAGGPSYEQYF.

This sequence joins TRBV4-2 and TRBJ2-5; TRBD1 matches at 10 bases. V was pared by 1 base and J by 2 bases, with 1 base of the junction left unmatched. Germline values: CDR1 LGHNA, CDR2 YNFKEQ. The CDR3 loop spans 15 amino acids. The CDR3 is CASSQGTGGQETQYF. The CDR3 coding sequence is TGTGCCAGCAGCCAAGGGACAGGGGGTCAAGAGACCCAGTACTTC.

The chain links TRBV21-1 to TRBJ1-1. TRBV21-1 is described as a pseudogene. The CDR3 is made up of 15 amino acids. CDR3 nucleotide sequence: TGTGCCAGCAGCAAAGTCTCGGGATTGAACACTGAAGCTTTCTTT. Translated, it gives CASSKVSGLNTEAFF.

This chain connects TRBV6-5 to TRBJ2-7, with D possibly TRBD2 on 7 matching bases. Germline CDR1 MNHEY, CDR2 SVGAGI. This CDR3 is built from 15 residues. Trimming removed 2 bases at V and 5 bases at J, with 16 bases between. In nucleotides, the CDR3 is TGTGCCAGCAGTTACAGAGGGGGGGTCGGCAACGAGCAGTACTTC. Protein product: CASSYRGGVGNEQYF.

About this clone: The conserved closing phenylalanine or tryptophan is absent in this CDR3, likely reflecting a read error. The chain is built from TRBV28 and TRBJ2-6; D is possibly TRBD1 (6 bases). CDR3 size: 16 residues. CDR1 and CDR2 (germline): MDHEN, SYDVKM. The CDR3 protein is CASSPGTLSGANGLTL. CDR3 sequence (DNA): TGTGCCAGCAGCCCCGGGACACTCTCTGGGGCCAACGGCCTGACTCTC.